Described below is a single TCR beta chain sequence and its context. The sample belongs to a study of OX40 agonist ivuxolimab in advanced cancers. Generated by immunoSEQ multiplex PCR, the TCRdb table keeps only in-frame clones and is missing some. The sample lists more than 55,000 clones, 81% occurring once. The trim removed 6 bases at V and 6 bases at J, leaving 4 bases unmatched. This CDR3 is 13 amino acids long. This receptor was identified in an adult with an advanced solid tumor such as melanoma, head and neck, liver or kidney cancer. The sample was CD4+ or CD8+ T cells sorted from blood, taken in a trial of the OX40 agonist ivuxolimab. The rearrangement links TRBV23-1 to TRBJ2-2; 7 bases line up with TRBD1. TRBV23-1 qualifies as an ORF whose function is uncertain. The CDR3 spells CASRHRGSGELFF. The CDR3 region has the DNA TGCGCCAGCAGACACAGGGGTTCCGGGGAGCTGTTTTTT.